The next 20 T cell receptor beta chains were all read from a single sample in a study of blood T cell repertoires in COVID-19. Some clones are missing from TCRdb's copy, which holds only in-frame ones; the method was immunoSEQ multiplex PCR. The sample has some 200,000 clones, just under 90% seen once. Material: peripheral blood. The origin of the receptors is a woman younger than 30 who had recovered from COVID-19.

This rearrangement joins TRBV4-2 to TRBJ2-1, with D tentatively TRBD1 (7 bases). Germline V gene data show CDR1 as LGHNA and CDR2 as YNFKEQ. The CDR3 extends over 13 amino acids. V lost 0 bases, J lost 12 bases, and 12 bases lay in between. The CDR3 sequence: CASSQEEGQRQFF. In nucleotides, the CDR3 is TGTGCCAGCAGCCAAGAGGAGGGACAGCGGCAGTTCTTC.

In this sample, this clone turned up once. The chain uses TRBV5-1 and TRBJ2-1, with 9 bases matching TRBD2. J was trimmed by 9 bases and V by 0 bases; bases with no gene match: 10. The CDR3 sequence is 16 residues long. CDR1 SGHRS and CDR2 YFSETQ come from the germline V gene. Written as DNA, the CDR3 is TGCGCCAGCAGCTTGGAGCTTGGCGGGGGGGCCGGTGAGCAGTTCTTC. Translated, it gives CASSLELGGGAGEQFF.

CDR3 region: CASSDRDGYTF. The CDR3 DNA reads as TGTGCCAGCAGTGACAGGGATGGCTACACCTTC. The rearrangement joins TRBV6-1 to TRBJ1-2; D may be TRBD1 (5 bases). The CDR3 spans 11 residues. The germline CDR1 and CDR2 sequences are MNHNS and SASEGT. V lost 3 bases, J lost 6 bases, and 5 bases lay in between.

The chain combines TRBV19 with TRBJ2-6; TRBD1 is a possible D gene (5 bases). The V gene's germline CDR1 is LNHDA and CDR2 SQIVND (reference sequence). This CDR3 is 16 amino acids long. Trimming took off 5 bases at V and 2 bases at J, with 13 bases between the two ends. As DNA, the CDR3 is TGTGCCAGTAGTCCCCTGGTAGGGGCTGGGGCCAACGTCCTGACTTTC. This translates into CASSPLVGAGANVLTF.

This rearrangement joins TRBV2 to TRBJ1-5; perhaps TRBD1 as D (5 bases). CDR1 is SNHLY, CDR2 FYNNEI, per germline. CDR3 length: 14 residues. V was clipped by 3 bases and J by 5 bases, with 11 bases between them. CDR3 in DNA: TGTGCCAGCAGTGATCGACAGACCTATCAGCCCCAGCATTTT. This encodes CASSDRQTYQPQHF.

The rearrangement uses TRBV29-1 and TRBJ2-3, with 9 bases aligning to TRBD2. The V and J ends lost 2 bases and 0 bases, in that order; junction bases with no gene match: 3. The germline V gene has CDR1 SQVTM and CDR2 ANQGSEA. The CDR3 is 15 amino acids. CDR3 loop: CSVERGLASTDTQYF. The CDR3 DNA reads TGCAGCGTTGAACGGGGACTAGCCAGCACAGATACGCAGTATTTT.

V gene TRBV7-3 combines with J gene TRBJ2-3; 7 nucleotides match TRBD1. V shed 4 bases and J 6 bases; nucleotides not matched to a gene: 4. There are 13 residues in the CDR3. Germline V gene data show CDR1 as SGHTA and CDR2 as FQGTGA. CDR3 coding DNA: TGTGCCAGCAGCTCGACAGGGTTGGATACGCAGTATTTT. This encodes CASSSTGLDTQYF. Filled out from reference TRBV7-3 and TRBJ2-3, the complete variable domain reads GAGVSQTPSNKVTEKGKYVELRCDPISGHTALYWYRQSLGQGPEFLIYFQGTGAADDSGLPNDRFFAVRPEGSVSTLKIQRTERGDSAVYLCASSSTGLDTQYFGPGTRLTVL.

The genes are TRBV19 and TRBJ1-5; the match to TRBD1 covers 8 bases. Germline lookup yields CDR1 LNHDA and CDR2 SQIVND (reference sequence). J lost 6 bases, V lost 7 bases, and 5 bases had no gene match. The CDR3 covers 13 residues. In nucleotides, the CDR3 is TGTGCCAGTACCGGACAGGGCGGTCAGCCCCAGCATTTT. Translated: CASTGQGGQPQHF. The full variable domain, with the rest looked up from reference TRBV19 and TRBJ1-5, is DGGITQSPKYLFRKEGQNVTLSCEQNLNHDAMYWYRQDPGQGLRLIYYSQIVNDFQKGDIAEGYSVSREKKESFPLTVTSAQKNPTAFYLCASTGQGGQPQHFGDGTRLSIL.

This chain joins TRBV9 and TRBJ1-2; 9 bases match TRBD1. From germline, CDR1 is SGDLS and CDR2 YYNGEE. The CDR3 is 15 residues long. Trimming at V came to 3 bases and at J to 5 bases, leaving 8 bases not matched to a gene. CDR3 in amino acids: CASSGWTGERYGYTF. The CDR3, as DNA: TGTGCCAGCAGCGGTTGGACAGGGGAGAGGTATGGCTACACCTTC.

The J gene is TRBJ2-5, the V gene TRBV27; 14 bases agree with TRBD2. CDR3 length: 15 amino acids. Germline trimming cut 6 bases from V and 5 bases from J; bases unmatched to any gene: 5. Germline-derived CDR1 and CDR2 are MNHEY and SMNVEV (reference sequence). CDR3 coding DNA: TGTGCCAGCAGCAAGGGACTAGCGGGAGCTGAGACCCAGTACTTC. This codes for CASSKGLAGAETQYF.

The sample holds one count of this clone. The chain recombines TRBV7-9 with TRBJ2-7; a weak D match, TRBD1 (5 bases). The CDR3 is 14 residues long. Germline CDR1 reads SEHNR; CDR2 reads FQNEAQ (reference sequence). V gave up 1 base and J gave up 6 bases, with 13 bases separating them. CDR3 sequence (DNA): TGTGCCAGCAGCTTAGAGGGCAGGGTCCTCGAGCAGTACTTC. Amino acid sequence: CASSLEGRVLEQYF.

The chain joins TRBV2 to TRBJ2-3; D uncertain. Per the germline V gene, CDR1 is SNHLY and CDR2 is FYNNEI. This CDR3 has 14 amino acids. V was pared by 5 bases and J by 6 bases, with 15 bases between. The CDR3 reads CASSPRSPVDTQYF. DNA of the CDR3: TGTGCCAGCAGTCCCCGCTCCCCGGTGGATACGCAGTATTTT. The variable domain in full, with the rest retrieved from reference TRBV2 and TRBJ2-3, is EPEVTQTPSHQVTQMGQEVILRCVPISNHLYFYWYRQILGQKVEFLVSFYNNEISEKSEIFDDQFSVERPDGSNFTLKIRSTKLEDSAMYFCASSPRSPVDTQYFGPGTRLTVL.

This clone was counted once. The CDR3 loop reads CASSQALGQTNSPLHF. In DNA, the CDR3 is TGCGCCAGCAGCCAAGCCCTGGGACAGACTAATTCACCCCTCCACTTT. The chain uses TRBV4-1 and TRBJ1-6; 7 bases match TRBD1. J was trimmed by 6 bases and V by 1 base; bases with no gene match: 6. CDR1 MGHRA and CDR2 YSYEKL come from the germline V gene. CDR3 length: 16 residues.

This clone was recorded a few times. This sequence joins TRBV2 and TRBJ1-2; the match to TRBD1 covers 9 bases. The V and J ends lost 6 bases and 6 bases, in that order; junction bases with no gene match: 2. Per germline, CDR1 SNHLY and CDR2 FYNNEI. The CDR3 is 12 residues long. The CDR3 coding sequence is TGTGCCAGCAGGGGGACAGGGCATGGCTACACCTTC. It specifies CASRGTGHGYTF.

The chain links TRBV3-1 (or the pseudogene TRBV3-2) to TRBJ2-1, with no clear D. The V end was cut by 0 bases, the J end by 0 bases, with 9 bases between. Per germline, CDR1 LGHDT and CDR2 YNNKEL (reference sequence). The CDR3 sequence is 16 residues long. The CDR3 DNA reads TGTGCCAGCAGCCAAGATCCCCTACTCTCCTACAATGAGCAGTTCTTC. Encoded protein: CASSQDPLLSYNEQFF.

The chain recombines TRBV5-1 with TRBJ2-2, with D maybe TRBD2 (7 bases). Germline loops: CDR1 SGHRS, CDR2 YFSETQ. CDR3 length: 17 residues. Between the trimmed V and J ends, which lost 3 bases and 7 bases, there was a span of 22 bases. The CDR3 region is CASSSLRGGRRDGELFF. Written as DNA, the CDR3 is TGCGCCAGCAGCTCCCTTAGGGGGGGCCGTCGTGACGGGGAGCTGTTTTTT.

The chain combines TRBV19 with TRBJ1-4; 7 bases are a match to TRBD1. Trimming took 4 bases from V and 8 from J; bases not matched to a gene: 7. Germline assignment: CDR1 LNHDA and CDR2 SQIVND (reference sequence). This CDR3 is 14 amino acids long. CDR3 in amino acids: CASSNRQGGEKLFF. The CDR3 DNA reads as TGTGCCAGTAGTAACAGACAGGGCGGCGAAAAACTGTTTTTT. The whole variable domain, remainder taken from reference TRBV19 and TRBJ1-4, is DGGITQSPKYLFRKEGQNVTLSCEQNLNHDAMYWYRQDPGQGLRLIYYSQIVNDFQKGDIAEGYSVSREKKESFPLTVTSAQKNPTAFYLCASSNRQGGEKLFFGSGTQLSVL.

The DNA of the CDR3 is TGTGCCAGCGCGGGGACTAGCGCTTACGAGCAGTACGTC. Its protein is CASAGTSAYEQYV. This rearrangement joins TRBV7-8 to TRBJ2-7; 10 bases are a match to TRBD2. CDR1 is SGHVS and CDR2 is FQNEAQ in the germline V gene. This CDR3 contains 13 residues. The V gene end was trimmed by 8 bases and the J gene end by 4 bases; junction bases not matched to a gene: 5.

The chain employs TRBV2 and TRBJ2-7, with D possibly being TRBD1 (5 bases). The germline V and J ends were trimmed by 8 bases and 7 bases, with 18 bases remaining between them. The germline V gene encodes CDR1 SNHLY and CDR2 FYNNEI. The CDR3 loop spans 13 amino acids. Here the CDR3 reads CASGLGTQGEQYV. DNA for the CDR3: TGTGCCAGCGGCCTAGGAACCCAGGGAGAGCAGTACGTC.

The chain uses TRBV5-5 and TRBJ2-7; 7 bases agree with TRBD1. CDR1 is SGHKS and CDR2 is YYEKEE in the germline V gene (reference sequence). Trimming cost V 5 bases and J 3 bases; bases outside gene matches: 11. The CDR3 sequence is 15 residues long. The CDR3 reads CASRLNPGQNYEQYV. Written as DNA, the CDR3 is TGTGCCAGCAGGCTAAATCCGGGACAGAACTACGAGCAGTACGTC.